Presented here are 29 T cell receptor beta chains from one specimen sequenced in a study of naive and memory T cell subsets. The beta constant-region primer was an equimolar mix of two oligonucleotides covering TRBC1 and TRBC2. Ligated cDNA was amplified by four rounds of PCR with nested alpha and beta constant-region primers and SP2. TCRdb recomputed calls from the UMI-ligation and nested PCR reads with MiXCR, one row per CDR3 protein. Of roughly 97,000 distinct CDR3 sequences listed, around 15% are singletons. Whole-study findings and limits: Possibly reflecting memory cells re-expressing CD45RA, a few larger clonotypes occurred in naive repertoires, especially CD8.

No antigen has been identified for these receptors. Source material: naive CD8+ T cells from blood. These receptors originate from a human donor in good health.

This clonotype was found many times. The chain recombines TRBV4-1 with TRBJ1-2, with D hard to call. CDR1 is MGHRA, CDR2 YSYEKL, per germline. Trimming removed 1 base at V and 6 bases at J, with 15 bases between. The CDR3 has 15 residues. This CDR3 is CASSQAINNGDGYTF. The CDR3 bases are TGCGCCAGCAGCCAAGCTATTAACAACGGAGATGGCTACACCTTC.

The chain couples TRBV4-1 to TRBJ2-3; 7 positions match TRBD2. V shed 1 base, J shed 2 bases, and the junction held 12 bases outside the gene matches. Germline-derived CDR1 and CDR2 are MGHRA and YSYEKL. This CDR3 spans 18 amino acids. In DNA, the CDR3 is TGCGCCAGCAGCCAAGTCCCTGGAGGGACTATACCCACAGATACGCAGTATTTT. Amino acid sequence: CASSQVPGGTIPTDTQYF.

The chain couples TRBV24-1 to TRBJ2-5; tentative D call: TRBD1 (5 bases). This CDR3 comprises 14 residues. Trimming stripped 7 bases from V and 4 bases from J, with 15 bases between. CDR1 and CDR2 (germline): KGHDR, SFDVKD. Written as DNA, the CDR3 is TGTGCCACCAGCCCCGACAGCAGCCTAGAGACCCAGTACTTC. This gives the protein CATSPDSSLETQYF.

This clonotype came up a few times. The rearrangement uses TRBV18 and TRBJ1-1; D remains unclear. Trimming left V 3 bases short and J 1 base short, with 3 bases between. This CDR3 spans 12 amino acids. Germline assignment: CDR1 KGHSH and CDR2 LQKENI. The DNA of the CDR3 is TGTGCCAGCTCACCGGCGAACACTGAAGCTTTCTTT. This sequence encodes CASSPANTEAFF.

This clonotype has a handful of counts. CDR3 residues: CASSNLSEQTQYF. Here the CDR3 DNA reads TGTGCCAGCAGCAACCTTAGCGAGCAGACCCAGTACTTC. This chain joins TRBV13 and TRBJ2-5; tentatively, D is TRBD2 (5 bases). Germline V gives CDR1 PRHDT, CDR2 FYEKMQ (reference sequence). Trimming took off 5 bases at V and 6 bases at J, with 13 bases between the two ends. The CDR3 is 13 residues long.

This chain uses TRBV10-3 with TRBJ2-2, with 8 bases aligning to TRBD1. V shed 6 bases, J shed 4 bases, and the junction held 1 base outside the gene matches. The germline CDR1 and CDR2 sequences are ENHRY and SYGVKD. The CDR3 consists of 13 residues. Here the CDR3 reads CAISGTGTGELFF. CDR3 DNA: TGTGCCATCAGCGGGACAGGCACCGGGGAGCTGTTTTTT.

This clonotype has just a few counts. V and J are TRBV3-1 and TRBJ1-2; no clear D gene. The germline CDR1 and CDR2 sequences are LGHDT and YNNKEL (reference sequence). The V gene lost 1 base and the J gene lost 4 bases, with 7 bases spanning the gap. The CDR3 contains 13 residues. The CDR3 spells CASSQGVSYGYTF. The CDR3, as DNA: TGTGCCAGCAGCCAAGGTGTGTCCTATGGCTACACCTTC.

This clonotype was counted ten times or more. The chain carries TRBV12-3 or TRBV12-4 and TRBJ1-1, with D uncertain. CDR3 length equals 13 residues. The ends were cut back, 5 bases at V and 7 bases at J, with 14 bases in the middle. The CDR3 here is CASSLPNHLEAFF. In nucleotides, the CDR3 is TGTGCCAGCAGTCTTCCGAACCACCTTGAAGCTTTCTTT.

This clonotype was observed at least ten times. The chain couples TRBV5-6 to TRBJ2-2, with D unclear. Germline V gene lookup returns CDR1 SGHDT and CDR2 YYEEEE. The CDR3 has 16 amino acids. With 4 bases removed from V and 2 bases from J, the gap between germline ends came to 15 bases. The chain's CDR3 is CASSTPRLLNTGELFF. DNA of the CDR3: TGTGCCAGCAGCACCCCGCGCCTTCTTAACACCGGGGAGCTGTTTTTT.

J is TRBJ2-2 and V is TRBV9; D is ambiguous. Germline loops: CDR1 SGDLS, CDR2 YYNGEE. This CDR3 has 14 amino acids. V was pared by 4 bases and J by 5 bases, with 12 bases between. Here the CDR3 reads CASSHPLATGELFF. In DNA form, the CDR3 reads TGTGCCAGCAGCCACCCGTTAGCTACCGGGGAGCTGTTTTTT.

The chain links TRBV15 to TRBJ2-7; D remains ambiguous. The CDR3 contains 15 residues. V was trimmed by 0 bases and J by 5 bases, leaving 14 bases between them. Per the germline V gene, CDR1 is LNHNV and CDR2 is YYDKDF (reference sequence). The CDR3 sequence: CATSRDPSFANEQYF. In DNA form, the CDR3 reads TGTGCCACCAGCAGAGATCCCTCCTTCGCCAACGAGCAGTACTTC.

The chain couples TRBV5-5 to TRBJ1-6, with unresolved D. Deletions cut 0 bases from V and 12 bases from J, with 7 bases between. The CDR3 is 12 residues long. Per the germline V gene, CDR1 is SGHKS and CDR2 is YYEKEE (reference sequence). In nucleotides, the CDR3 is TGTGCCAGCAGCTTGGAGGGAGAACCCCTCCACTTT. Translated: CASSLEGEPLHF.

The CDR3 DNA follows: TGTGCCAGCAGTTACTCCATACTAGCGGCGCTTAGCACAGATACGCAGTATTTT. It translates to CASSYSILAALSTDTQYF. This rearrangement joins TRBV6-2 or TRBV6-3 to TRBJ2-3; 8 bases align to TRBD2. Germline loops: CDR1 MNHEY, CDR2 SVGEGT. The CDR3 consists of 18 residues. V gave up 0 bases and J gave up 0 bases; unmatched junction bases: 8.

This clonotype was seen a handful of times. The chain uses TRBV4-2 and TRBJ2-1; 8 nucleotides align to TRBD2. This CDR3 has 17 residues. Germline lookup yields CDR1 LGHNA and CDR2 YNFKEQ. V shed 2 bases and J 5 bases; nucleotides not matched to a gene: 11. CDR3 bases: TGTGCCAGCAGCCAAATCCCAGCGGGGGCTGCAGACAATGAGCAGTTCTTC. Translating gives CASSQIPAGAADNEQFF.

This clonotype was picked up a small number of times. V is TRBV6-5 and J is TRBJ2-5; D is undetermined. The CDR3 length is 14 residues. Germline loops: CDR1 MNHEY, CDR2 SVGAGI. The germline V and J ends were trimmed by 6 bases and 1 base, with 12 bases remaining between them. The chain's CDR3 is CASRLTAFQETQYF. Here the CDR3 DNA reads TGTGCCAGCAGACTAACAGCCTTCCAAGAGACCCAGTACTTC.

This clonotype was seen many times. The chain's CDR3 is CASSPERVNTEAFF. The CDR3 coding sequence is TGTGCCAGCAGCCCGGAGCGGGTCAACACTGAAGCTTTCTTT. V is TRBV13 and J is TRBJ1-1, with D unclear. Germline V gives CDR1 PRHDT, CDR2 FYEKMQ (reference sequence). V lost 5 bases and J 2 bases, leaving 12 bases between the germline ends. The CDR3 has 14 residues.

This clonotype was found a few times. V and J are TRBV7-9 and TRBJ2-5; weak D call: TRBD2 (5 bases). Deletions cut 4 bases from V and 4 bases from J, with 13 bases between. Germline CDR1 SEHNR, CDR2 FQNEAQ (reference sequence). The CDR3 totals 14 residues. CDR3 in amino acids: CASSYPGRGETQYF. The CDR3 DNA reads TGTGCCAGCAGCTACCCAGGACGGGGAGAGACCCAGTACTTC. The whole variable domain, remainder taken from reference TRBV7-9 and TRBJ2-5, is DTGVSQNPRHKITKRGQNVTFRCDPISEHNRLYWYRQTLGQGPEFLTYFQNEAQLEKSRLLSDRFSAERPKGSFSTLEIQRTEQGDSAMYLCASSYPGRGETQYFGPGTRLLVL.

This clonotype was seen at least ten times. V is TRBV3-1 and J is TRBJ2-1; a possible D gene is TRBD1 (6 bases). The V end lost 3 bases, the J end lost 5 bases, and 17 bases lay between the germline ends. The CDR3 sequence is 16 residues long. Germline CDR1 is LGHDT and CDR2 is YNNKEL (reference sequence). The CDR3 DNA is TGTGCCAGCAGCCAGGGTGACAGGCCCGTAGACAATGAGCAGTTCTTC. Translating gives CASSQGDRPVDNEQFF.

This clonotype was recorded at least ten times. The chain carries TRBV11-3 and TRBJ1-6; D is unclear. The CDR3 has 13 residues. Germline V gene lookup returns CDR1 SGHNT and CDR2 YENEEA. V lost 6 bases and J 9 bases, leaving 12 bases between the germline ends. The CDR3 sequence is CASSLAASSPLHF. The CDR3 DNA follows: TGTGCCAGCAGTCTAGCTGCGAGTTCACCCCTCCACTTT.

J is TRBJ2-7 and V is TRBV28; D is ambiguous. The CDR3 loop spans 11 amino acids. Trimming removed 6 bases from V and 3 bases from J, with 6 bases in between. CDR1 is MDHEN, CDR2 SYDVKM, per germline. This chain's CDR3 is CASRHSYEQYF. The CDR3 nucleotides are TGTGCCAGCAGGCACAGCTACGAGCAGTACTTC.

The chain links TRBV4-3 to TRBJ2-5, with 8 bases lining up with TRBD1. After removal of 3 bases from V and 4 bases from J, the junction contained 7 bases not matched to a gene. CDR1 and CDR2 from the germline V gene are LGHNA and YSLEER. This CDR3 contains 15 residues. The CDR3 here is CASSQDEGQGETQYF. CDR3 nucleotide sequence: TGCGCCAGCAGCCAGGACGAAGGACAGGGAGAGACCCAGTACTTC.

The rearrangement joins TRBV30 to TRBJ1-1; D not resolved. Trimming took 0 bases from V and 5 from J, leaving 10 bases between them. The length of the CDR3 is 13 residues. Germline CDR1 reads GTSNPN; CDR2 reads SVGIG (reference sequence). CDR3 sequence (DNA): TGTGCCTGGAGTGTATCTAGTAGGACTGAAGCTTTCTTT. Amino acid sequence: CAWSVSSRTEAFF.

This clonotype was seen more than once but under ten times. The rearrangement uses TRBV2 and TRBJ1-5; 7 bases are a match to TRBD1. The trim removed 3 bases at V and 5 bases at J, leaving 7 bases unmatched. The CDR3 is 15 amino acids. Germline CDR1 and CDR2: SNHLY and FYNNEI. This CDR3 is CASSEVQGLDQPQHF. CDR3 nucleotides: TGTGCCAGCAGTGAGGTACAGGGGCTCGATCAGCCCCAGCATTTT. The full variable domain, with the rest looked up from reference TRBV2 and TRBJ1-5, is EPEVTQTPSHQVTQMGQEVILRCVPISNHLYFYWYRQILGQKVEFLVSFYNNEISEKSEIFDDQFSVERPDGSNFTLKIRSTKLEDSAMYFCASSEVQGLDQPQHFGDGTRLSIL.

This clonotype was counted between two and nine times. The J gene is TRBJ2-3, the V gene TRBV20-1, with 7 bases identical to TRBD1. In germline, CDR1 is DFQATT, CDR2 SNEGSKA (reference sequence). This CDR3 is built from 16 residues. After removal of 0 bases from V and 2 bases from J, the junction contained 8 bases not matched to a gene. The CDR3 DNA reads TGCAGTGCTAGAGACATCAGGGGGATCCTCACAGATACGCAGTATTTT. Translation: CSARDIRGILTDTQYF.

In this sample, this clonotype turned up many times. The chain employs TRBV24-1 and TRBJ1-1; 7 bases map to TRBD1. Per the germline V gene, CDR1 is KGHDR and CDR2 is SFDVKD. This CDR3 is 13 amino acids long. V trimming: 7 bases; J trimming: 0 bases; junction bases outside the gene matches: 1. The DNA for the CDR3 is TGTGCCACCAGCAGGGGGTTGAACACTGAAGCTTTCTTT. Its translation is CATSRGLNTEAFF.

This clonotype was seen only a few times. The rearrangement joins TRBV4-3 to TRBJ1-1; D call uncertain. Germline CDR1 reads LGHNA; CDR2 reads YSLEER. The CDR3 has 15 amino acids. Trimming removed 2 bases from V and 8 bases from J, with 18 bases in between. The chain's CDR3 is CASSQIAQVPTEAFF. The CDR3 DNA follows: TGCGCCAGCAGCCAAATTGCCCAAGTCCCCACAGAAGCTTTCTTT.

This clonotype was counted many times. The CDR3 loop reads CASSFFSNQPQHF. The CDR3 nucleotides are TGTGCCAGCAGTTTTTTTAGCAATCAGCCCCAGCATTTT. The chain links TRBV27 to TRBJ1-5; D is undetermined. The length of the CDR3 is 13 residues. In germline, CDR1 is MNHEY, CDR2 SMNVEV (reference sequence). V was pared by 3 bases and J by 0 bases, with 3 bases between.

The V and J genes are TRBV12-3 or TRBV12-4 and TRBJ2-1; no firm D call. This CDR3 is 13 amino acids long. V was cut by 6 bases and J by 0 bases, with 6 bases left in between. The CDR3 protein is CASSQSSYNEQFF. CDR3 nucleotides: TGTGCCAGCAGCCAGAGCTCCTACAATGAGCAGTTCTTC.

The chain uses TRBV4-3 and TRBJ2-7; a weak D match, TRBD2 (5 bases). From germline, CDR1 is LGHNA and CDR2 YSLEER. The CDR3 extends over 14 amino acids. The V end lost 0 bases, the J end lost 3 bases, and 9 bases lay between the germline ends. For the CDR3, the DNA is TGCGCCAGCAGCCAAGAGCCGGGGAGCTACGAGCAGTACTTC. Protein sequence: CASSQEPGSYEQYF.